The present T cell receptor beta chain was sequenced within a study of blood T cell repertoires in COVID-19. Background on the study: Whether acute or convalescent, the COVID-19 samples came from the United States, Italy and Spain. The analysed material was cDNA or gDNA that came from T cells, B-cell-depleted T cells, or PBMCs.

As originally analysed: It was from reference gene primer amplification that nucleated cell counts were estimated. Assay used: immunoSEQ multiplex PCR; TCRdb lists only in-frame clones, some missing. V and J calls and clone size are given by that table; D and trimming were obtained from the DNA. The sample holds some 93,000 clones, 75% to 90% seen once. This CDR3 has 14 amino acids. Germline lookup yields CDR1 MNHEY and CDR2 SVGEGT. V was clipped by 6 bases and J by 5 bases; unmatched bases: 5. This receptor was obtained from a man in his 60s with acute or convalescent COVID-19. The specimen was peripheral blood. The V and J genes are TRBV6-2 or TRBV6-3 and TRBJ1-5, with 9 bases that match TRBD1. The CDR3 bases are TGTGCCAGCAGCATGACAGGGGGGTATCAGCCCCAGCATTTT. It codes for CASSMTGGYQPQHF.